A selection of T cell receptor beta chains follows, all from one sample in a study of beta chain features in type 1 diabetes. Sequencing was performed with immunoSEQ multiplex PCR; in TCRdb, only in-frame clones are kept and a portion is missing. The sample includes 20,000 to 25,000 clones, under 70% of them seen just once. Sequenced sample: stem cell memory CD4+ T cells from blood. The source is a middle-aged woman with type 1 diabetes. Both conserved end residues are part of each CDR3. A D gene is named only where the DNA matches it firmly. Some rows have no size entry. The others give once, few or many, or a class for an expanded clone.

J: TRBJ1-1; D: TRBD1; size: .; V: TRBV19; CDR3: CASSGQGGRNTEAFF; DNA: TGTGCCAGTAGTGGACAGGGAGGAAGAAACACTGAAGCTTTCTTT
J: TRBJ1-1; D: .; size: once; V: TRBV7-3; CDR3: CASSLKGGEKSEAFF; DNA: TGTGCCAGCAGCTTAAAAGGGGGGGAGAAGAGTGAAGCTTTCTTT
J: TRBJ2-2; D: .; size: .; V: TRBV28; CDR3: CASSLGGAGTGELFF; DNA: TGTGCCAGCAGTTTAGGAGGGGCGGGCACCGGGGAGCTGTTTTTT
J: TRBJ1-6; D: .; size: .; V: TRBV28; CDR3: CASSLWDTGNSPLHF; DNA: TGTGCCAGCAGTTTATGGGATACAGGGAATTCACCCCTCCACTTT
J: TRBJ2-3; D: TRBD2; size: .; V: TRBV6-6; CDR3: CASRGELETDTQYF; DNA: TGCGCCAGCCGGGGGGAGTTGGAGACAGATACGCAGTATTTT
J: TRBJ2-5; D: .; size: .; V: TRBV9; CDR3: CASSVGGRATQETQYF; DNA: TGTGCCAGCAGCGTAGGCGGCAGGGCCACCCAAGAGACCCAGTACTTC
J: TRBJ2-1; D: TRBD2; size: .; V: TRBV9; CDR3: CASSVTSANEQFF; DNA: TGTGCCAGCAGCGTCACTAGCGCAAATGAGCAGTTCTTC
J: TRBJ1-4; D: TRBD1; size: .; V: TRBV29-1; CDR3: CSVDTGGEKLFF; DNA: TGCAGCGTAGATACAGGGGGTGAAAAACTGTTTTTT
J: TRBJ2-1; D: TRBD1; size: few; V: TRBV29-1; CDR3: CSVGHGDRYLF; DNA: TGCAGCGTTGGTCACGGGGACAGGTACCTCTTC
J: TRBJ2-7; D: .; size: .; V: TRBV28; CDR3: CASSYPTGQTYEQYF; DNA: TGTGCCAGCAGCTATCCTACAGGGCAAACCTACGAGCAGTACTTC
J: TRBJ1-5; D: .; size: .; V: TRBV28; CDR3: CASSFLSNQPQHF; DNA: TGTGCCAGCAGTTTTCTGAGCAATCAGCCCCAGCATTTT
J: TRBJ1-2; D: .; size: .; V: TRBV5-8; CDR3: CASSFPVSLPDGYTF; DNA: TGTGCCAGCAGCTTTCCGGTCTCACTGCCTGATGGCTACACCTTC
J: TRBJ1-5; D: .; size: once; V: TRBV18; CDR3: CASSPEAGDQPQHF; DNA: TGTGCCAGCTCACCAGAGGCAGGGGATCAGCCCCAGCATTTT
J: TRBJ1-2; D: .; size: .; V: TRBV14; CDR3: CASSQRTGYSYYGYTF; DNA: TGTGCCAGCAGCCAACGTACAGGGTATAGTTACTATGGCTACACCTTC
J: TRBJ1-1; D: TRBD1; size: .; V: TRBV29-1; CDR3: CSVGGGQGTEAFF; DNA: TGCAGCGTGGGGGGGGGACAGGGTACTGAAGCTTTCTTT
J: TRBJ2-2; D: .; size: few; V: TRBV4-1; CDR3: CASSQGGRVTGELFF; DNA: TGCGCCAGCAGCCAAGGGGGGCGGGTCACCGGGGAGCTGTTTTTT
J: TRBJ1-1; D: .; size: .; V: TRBV6-5; CDR3: CASSYTDVNTEAFF; DNA: TGTGCCAGCAGTTACACAGATGTGAACACCGAAGCTTTCTTT
J: TRBJ2-1; D: TRBD2; size: .; V: TRBV5-1; CDR3: CASSPTGASGRLRDEQFF; DNA: TGCGCCAGCAGCCCCACGGGGGCTAGCGGGAGATTGAGGGATGAGCAGTTCTTC
J: TRBJ2-7; D: .; size: .; V: TRBV28; CDR3: CASSLGGISRFYEQYF; DNA: TGTGCCAGCAGTTTAGGGGGGATTAGTCGTTTCTACGAGCAGTACTTC
J: TRBJ2-4; D: TRBD2; size: .; V: TRBV28; CDR3: CASFQRGVNIQYF; DNA: TGTGCCAGCTTCCAGCGGGGGGTAAACATTCAGTACTTC
J: TRBJ2-5; D: TRBD2; size: .; V: TRBV2; CDR3: CASSGLAGGETQYF; DNA: TGTGCCAGCAGTGGATTAGCGGGAGGAGAGACCCAGTACTTC
J: TRBJ1-4; D: .; size: .; V: TRBV4-2; CDR3: CASSPRGNRDEKLFF; DNA: TGTGCCAGCAGCCCACGAGGGAACAGGGACGAAAAACTGTTTTTT
J: TRBJ1-2; D: TRBD1; size: .; V: TRBV4-1; CDR3: CASSQDLGQGGGYTF; DNA: TGCGCCAGCAGCCAAGACCTCGGACAGGGTGGGGGCTACACCTTC
J: TRBJ2-1; D: .; size: few; V: TRBV18; CDR3: CASSPPRWEASSYNEQFF; DNA: TGTGCCAGCTCACCACCAAGGTGGGAGGCAAGCTCCTACAATGAGCAGTTCTTC
J: TRBJ2-1; D: .; size: few; V: TRBV5-6; CDR3: CASSFTAYNEQFF; DNA: TGTGCCAGCAGCTTTACGGCCTACAATGAGCAGTTCTTC
J: TRBJ2-3; D: TRBD2; size: .; V: TRBV11-3; CDR3: CASSPGGRTDTQYF; DNA: TGTGCCAGCAGCCCGGGGGGACGCACAGATACGCAGTATTTT
J: TRBJ2-2; D: TRBD1; size: .; V: TRBV28; CDR3: CASSFQGAPNTGELFF; DNA: TGTGCCAGCAGTTTTCAGGGGGCCCCGAACACCGGGGAGCTGTTTTTT
J: TRBJ1-5; D: .; size: .; V: TRBV5-4; CDR3: CASSLGGGDQPQHF; DNA: TGTGCCAGCAGCTTGGGCGGTGGAGATCAGCCCCAGCATTTT
J: TRBJ1-1; D: TRBD1; size: .; V: TRBV7-2; CDR3: CASSQGQGLNTEAFF; DNA: TGCGCCAGCAGCCAAGGACAGGGTCTGAACACTGAAGCTTTCTTT
J: TRBJ2-7; D: TRBD1; size: .; V: TRBV7-2; CDR3: CASSTGTGVHEQYF; DNA: TGTGCCAGCAGCACAGGGACAGGGGTCCACGAGCAGTACTTC
J: TRBJ2-5; D: TRBD1; size: .; V: TRBV7-2; CDR3: CASSLGLRDRGETQYF; DNA: TGTGCCAGCAGCTTGGGACTGCGGGACAGGGGGGAGACCCAGTACTTC
J: TRBJ2-5; D: TRBD2; size: .; V: TRBV5-1; CDR3: CASSVTSGSPQETQYF; DNA: TGCGCCAGCAGCGTGACTAGCGGGAGTCCCCAAGAGACCCAGTACTTC
J: TRBJ2-7; D: .; size: .; V: TRBV7-2; CDR3: CASSPALTIHEQYF; DNA: TGTGCCAGCAGCCCCGCACTTACGATCCACGAGCAGTACTTC
J: TRBJ1-1; D: .; size: .; V: TRBV28; CDR3: CASSFWGAEAFF; DNA: TGTGCCAGCAGTTTTTGGGGAGCCGAAGCTTTCTTT
J: TRBJ2-5; D: .; size: .; V: TRBV6-6; CDR3: CASAAGREGTQYF; DNA: TGTGCCAGCGCGGCCGGCCGAGAGGGGACCCAGTACTTC
J: TRBJ2-1; D: TRBD1; size: few; V: TRBV7-2; CDR3: CASSANRGDEQFF; DNA: TGTGCCAGCAGCGCCAACAGGGGGGATGAGCAGTTCTTC
J: TRBJ1-6; D: .; size: .; V: TRBV2; CDR3: CASSVDGTYNSPLHF; DNA: TGTGCCAGCAGTGTGGACGGGACCTATAATTCACCCCTCCACTTT
J: TRBJ2-3; D: TRBD2; size: .; V: TRBV7-2; CDR3: CASSLGVLAGDTDTQYF; DNA: TGTGCCAGCAGCTTAGGGGTGCTAGCGGGGGACACAGATACGCAGTATTTT
J: TRBJ1-2; D: .; size: .; V: TRBV28; CDR3: CASRPQGPYGYTF; DNA: TGTGCCAGCCGGCCCCAGGGGCCCTATGGCTACACCTTC
J: TRBJ1-5; D: .; size: few; V: TRBV6-6; CDR3: CASSPSEPQHF; DNA: TGTGCCAGCAGCCCTAGTGAACCCCAGCATTTT
J: TRBJ1-1; D: .; size: .; V: TRBV7-2; CDR3: CASSLDRNTEAFF; DNA: TGTGCCAGCAGCTTAGACAGGAACACTGAAGCTTTCTTT
J: TRBJ2-5; D: TRBD1; size: .; V: TRBV7-9; CDR3: CASSSMGQGFETQYF; DNA: TGTGCCAGCAGCTCCATGGGACAGGGTTTTGAGACCCAGTACTTC
J: TRBJ1-1; D: .; size: .; V: TRBV7-9; CDR3: CASSDPSGTLDTEAFF; DNA: TGTGCCAGCAGCGACCCCTCCGGGACACTGGACACTGAAGCTTTCTTT
J: TRBJ1-5; D: TRBD1; size: .; V: TRBV15; CDR3: CATSGGTDYQPQHF; DNA: TGTGCCACCAGCGGAGGGACAGATTATCAGCCCCAGCATTTT
J: TRBJ2-5; D: TRBD1; size: .; V: TRBV11-2; CDR3: CASSFRTGGRETQYF; DNA: TGTGCCAGCAGCTTCAGGACAGGGGGCAGAGAGACCCAGTACTTC
J: TRBJ1-4; D: .; size: few; V: TRBV10-3; CDR3: CATLGGTNEKLFF; DNA: TGTGCCACCCTAGGAGGGACTAATGAAAAACTGTTTTTT
J: TRBJ2-1; D: TRBD1; size: .; V: TRBV5-1; CDR3: CASTGGREQFF; DNA: TGCGCCAGTACAGGGGGTCGAGAGCAGTTCTTC
J: TRBJ1-4; D: TRBD1; size: few; V: TRBV29-1; CDR3: CSVGQGVEKLFF; DNA: TGCAGCGTAGGACAGGGGGTAGAAAAACTGTTTTTT
J: TRBJ2-3; D: .; size: .; V: TRBV7-9; CDR3: CASSPSQRVGDTQYF; DNA: TGTGCCAGCAGCCCCTCCCAGCGGGTGGGAGATACGCAGTATTTT
J: TRBJ1-1; D: TRBD1; size: .; V: TRBV7-3; CDR3: CASSSSGTAGGTEAFF; DNA: TGTGCCAGCAGCTCCAGTGGAACGGCAGGGGGCACTGAAGCTTTCTTT
J: TRBJ2-3; D: TRBD1; size: .; V: TRBV5-4; CDR3: CASSLERQGAAQYF; DNA: TGTGCCAGCAGCTTGGAGCGACAGGGGGCGGCGCAGTATTTT
J: TRBJ1-6; D: .; size: .; V: TRBV7-2; CDR3: CASSLERVRNSPLHF; DNA: TGTGCCAGCAGCTTAGAACGGGTGAGGAATTCACCCCTCCACTTT
J: TRBJ2-3; D: TRBD1; size: once; V: TRBV7-2; CDR3: CASSPDRGSDTQYF; DNA: TGTGCCAGCAGTCCGGACAGGGGGTCCGATACGCAGTATTTT
J: TRBJ1-2; D: TRBD1; size: .; V: TRBV7-3; CDR3: CASSLTPGQGNYGYTF; DNA: TGTGCCAGCAGCTTAACTCCGGGACAGGGAAACTATGGCTACACCTTC
J: TRBJ2-7; D: TRBD1; size: .; V: TRBV9; CDR3: CASSVGQGNYEQYF; DNA: TGTGCCAGCAGCGTAGGACAGGGTAACTACGAGCAGTACTTC
J: TRBJ1-3; D: .; size: few; V: TRBV10-3; CDR3: CAASRGGQSGNTIYF; DNA: TGTGCCGCCTCGAGGGGGGGGCAGTCTGGAAACACCATATATTTT
J: TRBJ1-2; D: .; size: once; V: TRBV18; CDR3: CASSPPSSAYGYTF; DNA: TGTGCCAGCTCACCGCCTTCGAGTGCCTATGGCTACACCTTC
J: TRBJ2-5; D: .; size: .; V: TRBV7-9; CDR3: CASSSRGGPGTQYF; DNA: TGTGCCAGCAGTTCCAGGGGTGGCCCGGGGACCCAGTACTTC
J: TRBJ1-2; D: .; size: .; V: TRBV18; CDR3: CRRVLGYGYTF; DNA: TGTCGACGGGTCCTCGGCTATGGCTACACCTTC
J: TRBJ2-7; D: .; size: .; V: TRBV4-2; CDR3: CASSERLTSSYEQYF; DNA: TGTGCCAGCAGCGAAAGACTAACTAGCTCCTACGAGCAGTACTTC